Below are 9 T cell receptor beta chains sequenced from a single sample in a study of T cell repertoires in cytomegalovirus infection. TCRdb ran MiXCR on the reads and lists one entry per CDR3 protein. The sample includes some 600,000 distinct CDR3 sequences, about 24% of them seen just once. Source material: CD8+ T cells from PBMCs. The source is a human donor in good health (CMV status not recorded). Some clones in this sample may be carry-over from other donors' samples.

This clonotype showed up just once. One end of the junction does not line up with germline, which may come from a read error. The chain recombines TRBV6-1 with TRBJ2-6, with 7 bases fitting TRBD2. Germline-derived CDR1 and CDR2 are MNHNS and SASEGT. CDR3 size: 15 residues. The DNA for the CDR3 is TGTGCCAGCACCGGGGGGAGCTCTGAGGCCAACGTCCTGACTTTC. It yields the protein CASTGGSSEANVLTF.

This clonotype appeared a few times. For the CDR3, the DNA is TGTGCCAGCAGCTTGAGGAGGGACAACGCAAACAATGAGCAGTTCTTC. Translated: CASSLRRDNANNEQFF. J is TRBJ2-1 and V is TRBV7-6; D possibly uses TRBD1 or TRBD2 (6 bases each). Germline CDR1 SGHVS, CDR2 FNYEAQ. The CDR3 sequence is 16 residues long. Trimming left V 3 bases short and J 5 bases short, with 17 bases between.

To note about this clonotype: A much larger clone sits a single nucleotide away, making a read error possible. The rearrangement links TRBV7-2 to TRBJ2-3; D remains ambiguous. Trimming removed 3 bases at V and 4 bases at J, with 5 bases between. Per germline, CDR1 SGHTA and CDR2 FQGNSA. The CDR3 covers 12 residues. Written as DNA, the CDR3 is TGTGCCAGCAGCTTTTACGCAGATACGCAGTATTTT. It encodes CASSFYADTQYF.

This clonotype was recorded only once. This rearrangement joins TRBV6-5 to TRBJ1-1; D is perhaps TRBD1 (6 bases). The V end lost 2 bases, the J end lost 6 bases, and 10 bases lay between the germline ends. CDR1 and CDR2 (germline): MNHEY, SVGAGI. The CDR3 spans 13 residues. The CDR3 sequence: CASSYTSGAEAFF. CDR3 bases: TGTGCCAGCAGTTACACCTCAGGGGCTGAAGCTTTCTTT.

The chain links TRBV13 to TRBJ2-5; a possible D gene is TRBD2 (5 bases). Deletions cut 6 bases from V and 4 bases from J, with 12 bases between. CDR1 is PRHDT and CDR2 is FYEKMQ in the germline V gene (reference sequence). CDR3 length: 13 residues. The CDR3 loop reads CASSKAGGETQYF. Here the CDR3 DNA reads TGTGCCAGCAGTAAGGCGGGCGGAGAGACCCAGTACTTC.

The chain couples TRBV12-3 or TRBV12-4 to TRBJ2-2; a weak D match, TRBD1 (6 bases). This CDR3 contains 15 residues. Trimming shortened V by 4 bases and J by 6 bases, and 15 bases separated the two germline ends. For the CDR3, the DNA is TGTGCCAGCAGTTCTTCACAGGGCAGGTCCGGGGAGCTGTTTTTT. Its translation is CASSSSQGRSGELFF.

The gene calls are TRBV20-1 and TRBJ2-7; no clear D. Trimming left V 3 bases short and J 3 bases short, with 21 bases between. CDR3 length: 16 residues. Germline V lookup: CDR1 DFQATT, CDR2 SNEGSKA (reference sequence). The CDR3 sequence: CSARERSSPGSYEQYF. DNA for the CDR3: TGCAGTGCTAGGGAAAGGTCGAGTCCGGGTAGCTACGAGCAGTACTTC.

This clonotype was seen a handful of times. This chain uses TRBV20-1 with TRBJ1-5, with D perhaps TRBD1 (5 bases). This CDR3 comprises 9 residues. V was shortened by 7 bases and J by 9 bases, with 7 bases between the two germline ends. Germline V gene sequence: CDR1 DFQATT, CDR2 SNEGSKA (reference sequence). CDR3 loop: CSGGRPQHF. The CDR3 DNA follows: TGCAGTGGGGGCCGGCCCCAGCATTTT.

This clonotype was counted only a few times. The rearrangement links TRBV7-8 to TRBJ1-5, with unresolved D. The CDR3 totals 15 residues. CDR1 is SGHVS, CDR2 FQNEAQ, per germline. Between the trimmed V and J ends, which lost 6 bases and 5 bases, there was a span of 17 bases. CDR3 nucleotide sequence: TGTGCCAGCAGGCCTGGACCCGGGCGGCATCAGCCCCAGCATTTT. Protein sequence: CASRPGPGRHQPQHF. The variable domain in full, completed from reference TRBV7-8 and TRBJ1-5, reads GAGVSQSPRYKVAKRGQDVALRCDPISGHVSLFWYQQALGQGPEFLTYFQNEAQLDKSGLPSDRFFAERPEGSVSTLKIQRTQQEDSAVYLCASRPGPGRHQPQHFGDGTRLSIL.